This T cell receptor beta chain was recovered during a study of cytomegalovirus exposure and HLA in healthy donors. Both 60 Vbeta primers and 13 Jbeta primers went into the PCR. TCRdb keeps only in-frame clones here, not all; method: immunoSEQ multiplex PCR. The sample has about 200,000 clones; over 65% are singletons. Sequencing was done on a sample of PBMCs. The sequence came from a boy aged 2 to 10 in good health and CMV-seronegative.

The CDR3 region is CASSLIGGGGVETQYF. The DNA of the CDR3 is TGTGCCAGCAGCTTAATAGGTGGAGGGGGCGTGGAGACCCAGTACTTC. J is TRBJ2-5 and V is TRBV7-3; D may be TRBD1 (7 bases). The CDR3 is made up of 16 amino acids. Per the germline V gene, CDR1 is SGHTA and CDR2 is FQGTGA. The V end was cut by 1 base, the J end by 5 bases, with 17 bases between.